A single sample gave rise to the 2 T cell receptor beta chains below, sequenced in a study of human CD4 T cells and Enterobacteriaceae. TCRdb's table, derived via immunoSEQ multiplex PCR, lists solely in-frame clones and lacks some. The repertoire holds some 30,000 clones, about 80% seen once, with 1.7% in the top ten. Memory CD4+ T cells were sorted as all CD4+ cells except CD45RA+CCR7+CD95- naive cells, over 98% pure. Input material: memory CD4+ T cells from blood. These receptors were obtained from a human donor in good health.

The V call is TRBV2, the J call TRBJ2-1, with 11 positions matching TRBD2. The CDR3 contains 14 residues. The germline gives CDR1 SNHLY, CDR2 FYNNEI. V lost 7 bases, J lost 4 bases, and 3 bases stayed unmatched. The chain's CDR3 is CASTGTSGYNEQFF. DNA of the CDR3: TGTGCCAGCACCGGGACTAGCGGATACAATGAGCAGTTCTTC. The complete variable domain, with remaining parts taken from reference TRBV2 and TRBJ2-1, reads EPEVTQTPSHQVTQMGQEVILRCVPISNHLYFYWYRQILGQKVEFLVSFYNNEISEKSEIFDDQFSVERPDGSNFTLKIRSTKLEDSAMYFCASTGTSGYNEQFFGPGTRLTVL.

V usage is TRBV11-2 and J usage is TRBJ2-5, with D uncertain. Germline V CDR1 and CDR2: SGHAT, FQNNGV. The CDR3 extends over 15 amino acids. V lost 5 bases and J 4 bases, leaving 17 bases between the germline ends. CDR3 protein: CASSPQYLAVETQYF. The CDR3 bases are TGTGCCAGCAGCCCACAATACTTGGCGGTAGAGACCCAGTACTTC. Full variable domain (outside the CDR3, taken from reference TRBV11-2 and TRBJ2-5): EAGVAQSPRYKIIEKRQSVAFWCNPISGHATLYWYQQILGQGPKLLIQFQNNGVVDDSQLPKDRFSAERLKGVDSTLKIQPAKLEDSAVYLCASSPQYLAVETQYFGPGTRLLVL.